Below, one TCR beta chain is given with its context. These data belong to a study of blood T cell repertoires in COVID-19. Whole-study context: Collection of acute and convalescent COVID-19 samples took place in the United States, Italy and Spain. The analysed material was cDNA or gDNA that came from T cells, B-cell-depleted T cells, or PBMCs.

Losses at the gene ends were 0 bases for V and 5 bases for J; bases not matched to a gene: 0. CDR1 and CDR2 from the germline V gene are KGHSH and LQKENI. CDR3 length: 13 residues. In the original analysis: Using reference gene primer amplification, nucleated cell counts were estimated. Clones were read by immunoSEQ multiplex PCR, and TCRdb kept only the in-frame ones, dropping some. V and J calls and clone size are copied from that table; D and trimming were computed from the DNA. Among around 43,000 clones, over 75% were seen once, and the ten largest hold 25% to 35%. Material for sequencing was peripheral blood. The TCR originated in a woman at least 80 years old with acute or convalescent COVID-19. V is TRBV18 and J is TRBJ1-2; TRBD1 agrees at 7 bases. The CDR3 loop reads CASSPPGQYGYTF. CDR3 DNA sequence: TGTGCCAGCTCACCACCGGGACAGTATGGCTACACCTTC.